This T cell receptor (beta chain) was captured in a study of T cell responses to AZD1222 COVID-19 vaccine. Assay: immunoSEQ multiplex PCR; the TCRdb copy retains only in-frame clones and omits some. The sample shows roughly 80,000 clones, more than 75% of them seen only once. V lost 5 bases, J lost 1 base, and 7 bases lay in between. This CDR3 region has 13 residues. Looked up from germline, CDR1 is KGHDR and CDR2 is SFDVKD. This specimen was peripheral blood, taken on day 0 of AZD1222 vaccination. This clonotype was sampled from an adult in good health. J is TRBJ1-1 and V is TRBV24-1, with D hard to call. CDR3 amino acids: CATSGRENTEAFF. CDR3 coding DNA: TGTGCCACCAGTGGGAGGGAGAACACTGAAGCTTTCTTT.